This T cell receptor (beta chain) was recorded in a study of monozygotic twins with inflammatory bowel disease. Study-wide results and limits: Among the T cells, different subtypes could not be distinguished. Relative clonotype sharing with others was diminished in IBD patients versus healthy twins, particularly with disease activity.

cDNA encoding TCRalpha and TCRbeta underwent two nested PCRs of roughly 15 and 9 cycles, each of which was followed by bead purification. TCRdb reprocessed the 5' RACE reads, with one entry per CDR3 protein and no DNA. The sample has approximately 150,000 distinct CDR3 sequences. The CDR3 length is 15 residues. The germline CDR1 and CDR2 sequences are MNHNS and SASEGT. About this clonotype itself: What it binds is not known.

The receptor was derived from a human donor with ulcerative colitis or Crohn's disease, or a healthy co-twin of an affected twin (not recorded which). The chain has TRBV6-1 and TRBJ2-1; checking the TCRdb D call of TRBD1 is not possible without DNA. Sequenced: blood. The CDR3 sequence is CASRGGTVLDNEQFF.